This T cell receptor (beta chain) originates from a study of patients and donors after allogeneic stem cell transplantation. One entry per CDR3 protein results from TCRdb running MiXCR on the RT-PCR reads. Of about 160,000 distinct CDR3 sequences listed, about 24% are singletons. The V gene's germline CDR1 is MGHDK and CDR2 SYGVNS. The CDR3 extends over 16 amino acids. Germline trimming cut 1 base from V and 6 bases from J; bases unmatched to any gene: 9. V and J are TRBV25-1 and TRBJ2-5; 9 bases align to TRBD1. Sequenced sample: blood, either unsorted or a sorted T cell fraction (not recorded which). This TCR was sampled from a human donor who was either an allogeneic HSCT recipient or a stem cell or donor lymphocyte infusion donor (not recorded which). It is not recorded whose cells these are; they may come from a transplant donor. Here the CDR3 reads CASSEWGQGMGQTQYF. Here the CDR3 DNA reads TGTGCCAGCAGTGAATGGGGACAGGGAATGGGTCAGACCCAGTACTTC.